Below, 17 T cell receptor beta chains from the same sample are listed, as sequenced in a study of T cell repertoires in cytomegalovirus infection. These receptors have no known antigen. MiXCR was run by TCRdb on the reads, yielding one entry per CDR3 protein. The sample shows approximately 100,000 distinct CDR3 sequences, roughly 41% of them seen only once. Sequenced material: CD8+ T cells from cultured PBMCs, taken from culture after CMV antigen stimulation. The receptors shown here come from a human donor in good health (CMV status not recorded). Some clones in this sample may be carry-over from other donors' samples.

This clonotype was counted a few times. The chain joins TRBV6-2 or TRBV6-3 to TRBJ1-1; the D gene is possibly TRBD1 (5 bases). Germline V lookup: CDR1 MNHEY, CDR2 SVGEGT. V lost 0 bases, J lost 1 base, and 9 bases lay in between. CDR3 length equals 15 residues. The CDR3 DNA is TGTGCCAGCAGTTACTCTCGGCAGGGGAACACTGAAGCTTTCTTT. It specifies CASSYSRQGNTEAFF.

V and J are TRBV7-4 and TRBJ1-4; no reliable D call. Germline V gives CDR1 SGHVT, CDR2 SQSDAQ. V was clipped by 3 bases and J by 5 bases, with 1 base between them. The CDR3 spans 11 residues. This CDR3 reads CASSLNEKLFF. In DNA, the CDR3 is TGTGCCAGCAGCTTGAATGAAAAACTGTTTTTT. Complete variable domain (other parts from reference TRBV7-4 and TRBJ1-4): GAGVSQSPRYKVAKRGRDVALRCDSISGHVTLYWYRQTLGQGSEVLTYSQSDAQRDKSGRPSGRFSAERPERSVSTLKIQRTEQGDSAVYLCASSLNEKLFFGSGTQLSVL.

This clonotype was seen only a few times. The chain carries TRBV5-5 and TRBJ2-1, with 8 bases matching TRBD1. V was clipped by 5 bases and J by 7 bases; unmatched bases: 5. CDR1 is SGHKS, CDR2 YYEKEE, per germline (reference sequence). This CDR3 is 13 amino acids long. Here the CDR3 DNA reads TGTGCCAGCAGACCAACAGGGGGGAATGAGCAGTTCTTC. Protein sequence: CASRPTGGNEQFF.

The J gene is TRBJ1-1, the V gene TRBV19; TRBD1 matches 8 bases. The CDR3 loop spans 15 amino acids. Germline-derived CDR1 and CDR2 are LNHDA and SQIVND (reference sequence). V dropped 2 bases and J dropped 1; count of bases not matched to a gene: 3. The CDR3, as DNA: TGTGCCAGTAGTATAACCGGGACAGGGAACACTGAAGCTTTCTTT. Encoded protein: CASSITGTGNTEAFF.

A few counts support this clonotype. CDR3 DNA: TGTGCCAGCAGCCAGGAGAAACGAGCGGGGGTTGGGCTACTACGAGAGCAGTACTTC. Encoded protein: CASSQEKRAGVGLLREQYF. The chain links TRBV7-8 to TRBJ2-7, with 8 bases aligning to TRBD2. J was trimmed by 7 bases and V by 5 bases; bases with no gene match: 25. The CDR3 length is 19 residues. CDR1 is SGHVS and CDR2 is FQNEAQ in the germline V gene.

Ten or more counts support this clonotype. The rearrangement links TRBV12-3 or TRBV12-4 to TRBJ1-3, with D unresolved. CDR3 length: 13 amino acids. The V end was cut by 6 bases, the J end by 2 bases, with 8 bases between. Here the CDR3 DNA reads TGTGCCAGCAGCCCTCTCCCTGGAAACACCATATATTTT. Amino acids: CASSPLPGNTIYF.

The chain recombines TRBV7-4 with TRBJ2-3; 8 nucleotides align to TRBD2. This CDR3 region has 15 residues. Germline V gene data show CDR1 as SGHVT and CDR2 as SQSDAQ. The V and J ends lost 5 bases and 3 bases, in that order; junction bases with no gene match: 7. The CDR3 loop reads CASSPGGETTDTQYF. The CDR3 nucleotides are TGTGCCAGCAGCCCCGGGGGGGAGACGACAGATACGCAGTATTTT.

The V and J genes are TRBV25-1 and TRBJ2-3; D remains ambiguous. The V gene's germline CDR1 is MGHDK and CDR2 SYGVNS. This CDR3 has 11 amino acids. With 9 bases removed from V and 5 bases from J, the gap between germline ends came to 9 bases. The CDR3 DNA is TGTGCCAGTGACTTTGGAGATACGCAGTATTTT. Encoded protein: CASDFGDTQYF.

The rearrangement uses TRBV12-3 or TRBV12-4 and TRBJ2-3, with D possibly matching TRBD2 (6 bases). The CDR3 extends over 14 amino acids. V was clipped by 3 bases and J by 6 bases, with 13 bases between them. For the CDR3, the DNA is TGTGCCAGCAGTTTTGGAGGGAGTCGGGATACGCAGTATTTT. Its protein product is CASSFGGSRDTQYF.

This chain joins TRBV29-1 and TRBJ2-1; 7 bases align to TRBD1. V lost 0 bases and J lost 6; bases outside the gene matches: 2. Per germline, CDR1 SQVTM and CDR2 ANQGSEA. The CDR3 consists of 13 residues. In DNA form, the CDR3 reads TGCAGCGTTGAAGAATGGGACAGCAATGAGCAGTTCTTC. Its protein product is CSVEEWDSNEQFF.

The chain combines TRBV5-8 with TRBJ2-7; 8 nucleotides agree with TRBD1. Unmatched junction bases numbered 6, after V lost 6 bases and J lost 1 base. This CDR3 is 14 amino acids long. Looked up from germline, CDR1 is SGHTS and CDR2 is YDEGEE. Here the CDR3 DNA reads TGTGCCAGCACCGACGGACAGGGTTCCTACGAGCAGTACTTC. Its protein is CASTDGQGSYEQYF.

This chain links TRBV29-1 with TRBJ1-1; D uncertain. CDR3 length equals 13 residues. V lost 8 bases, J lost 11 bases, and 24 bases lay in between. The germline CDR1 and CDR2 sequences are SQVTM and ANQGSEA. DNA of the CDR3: TGCAGCTCTACGGGGTGGGAGAATGGTTTGGCTTTCTTT. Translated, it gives CSSTGWENGLAFF.

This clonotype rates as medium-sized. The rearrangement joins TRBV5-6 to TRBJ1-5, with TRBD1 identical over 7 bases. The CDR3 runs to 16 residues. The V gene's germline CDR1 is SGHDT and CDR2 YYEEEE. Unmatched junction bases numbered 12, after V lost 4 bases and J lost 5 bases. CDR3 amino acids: CASSRRAQGNYQPQHF. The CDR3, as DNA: TGTGCCAGCAGCCGAAGGGCACAGGGGAACTATCAGCCCCAGCATTTT.

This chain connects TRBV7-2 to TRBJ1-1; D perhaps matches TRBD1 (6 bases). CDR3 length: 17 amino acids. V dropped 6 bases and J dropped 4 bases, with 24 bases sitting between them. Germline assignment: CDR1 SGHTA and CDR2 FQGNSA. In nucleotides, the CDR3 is TGTGCCAGCAGTCTAGATGGGTCCGGGGGGCTCGGCACTGAAGCTTTCTTT. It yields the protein CASSLDGSGGLGTEAFF.

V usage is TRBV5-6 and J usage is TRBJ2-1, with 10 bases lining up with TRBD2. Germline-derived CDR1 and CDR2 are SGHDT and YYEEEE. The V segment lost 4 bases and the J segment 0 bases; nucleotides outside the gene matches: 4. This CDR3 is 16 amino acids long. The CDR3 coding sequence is TGTGCCAGCAGCCTCGCTAGCGGGGGCTCCTACAATGAGCAGTTCTTC. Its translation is CASSLASGGSYNEQFF.

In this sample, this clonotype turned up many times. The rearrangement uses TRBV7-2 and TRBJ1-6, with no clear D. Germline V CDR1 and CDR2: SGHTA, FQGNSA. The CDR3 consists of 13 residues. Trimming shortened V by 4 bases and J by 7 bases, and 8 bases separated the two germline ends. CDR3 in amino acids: CASSSSLNSPLHF. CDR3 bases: TGTGCCAGCAGCTCATCACTGAATTCACCCCTCCACTTT.

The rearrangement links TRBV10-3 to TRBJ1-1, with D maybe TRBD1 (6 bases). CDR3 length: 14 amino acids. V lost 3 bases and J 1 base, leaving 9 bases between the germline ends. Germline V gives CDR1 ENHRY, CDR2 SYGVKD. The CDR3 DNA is TGTGCCATCAGTGACGGGGGCTCGAACACTGAAGCTTTCTTT. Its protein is CAISDGGSNTEAFF.